A single sample gave rise to the 3 T cell receptor beta chains below, sequenced in a study of blood T cell repertoires in COVID-19. Sequencing used immunoSEQ multiplex PCR; TCRdb keeps in-frame clones, though not all of them. The sample has 90,000 to 100,000 clones, approximately 90% seen once; the top ten hold 4.5% to 5.5%. Sequencing used peripheral blood. These receptors were collected from a man aged 45-65 years with acute or convalescent COVID-19.

The chain recombines TRBV18 with TRBJ2-5; the D is unclear. Germline CDR1 KGHSH, CDR2 LQKENI. The ends were cut back, 3 bases at V and 3 bases at J, with 17 bases in the middle. The CDR3 has 16 residues. The CDR3 spells CASSPPFGRPKETQYF. CDR3 nucleotide sequence: TGTGCCAGCTCACCCCCCTTTGGCAGGCCTAAAGAGACCCAGTACTTC.

The chain uses TRBV5-6 and TRBJ2-2; 7 positions match TRBD2. This CDR3 region has 17 residues. The ends lost 1 base at V and 3 bases at J; junction bases unmatched: 9. Germline CDR1 is SGHDT and CDR2 is YYEEEE. The CDR3 loop is CASSLRRRELDTGELFF. The CDR3 DNA is TGTGCCAGCAGCTTGCGACGGCGGGAGCTTGACACCGGGGAGCTGTTTTTT.

In its sample, this clone was seen once. The rearrangement uses TRBV7-6 and TRBJ1-1, with TRBD1 matching 12 bases. With 2 bases clipped from V and 4 bases from J, the junction kept 8 bases outside the gene matches. This CDR3 contains 17 residues. Germline CDR1 and CDR2: SGHVS and FNYEAQ. The CDR3 nucleotides read TGTGCCAGCAGCTTAAAAGGGACAGGGGGCAGTGGCACTGAAGCTTTCTTT. It specifies CASSLKGTGGSGTEAFF.